This TCR beta chain was retrieved from a study of blood T cell repertoires in COVID-19. Study information: The study drew acute and convalescent COVID-19 samples from the United States, Italy and Spain.

Trimming took 2 bases from V and 6 from J; bases not matched to a gene: 2. The length of the CDR3 is 12 residues. Germline CDR1 SGHRS, CDR2 YFSETQ. In the original analysis: Amplification of reference gene primers provided the estimated nucleated cell counts. Clones were read by immunoSEQ multiplex PCR, and TCRdb kept only the in-frame ones, dropping some. The DNA gave D and trimming, while V, J and clone size come from that table. The sample holds approximately 92,000 clones, approximately 86% seen once. The TCR sequence derives from a woman between 55 and 75 years old in a cohort sampled during active or convalescent COVID-19. The sample consisted of peripheral blood. V usage is TRBV5-1 and J usage is TRBJ2-7; 7 bases map to TRBD1. Here the CDR3 reads CASSFDRVEQYF. CDR3 DNA sequence: TGCGCCAGCAGCTTCGACAGGGTCGAGCAGTACTTC.